The present TCR beta chain was sequenced within a study of cytomegalovirus exposure and HLA in healthy donors. The PCR had 60 Vbeta and 13 Jbeta primers. Produced via immunoSEQ multiplex PCR; TCRdb's table is partial and in-frame only. This sample carries some 180,000 clones, roughly 73% of them seen once, and the ten largest clones take 1.8%. In regard to this clone: The antigen is not known.

The CDR3 runs to 15 residues. In germline, CDR1 is SGHVS, CDR2 FQNEAQ. Trimming stripped 5 bases from V and 1 base from J, with 14 bases between. Study-wide findings and caveats: Being indistinguishable, some V segments were excluded, TRBV6-2 and TRBV6-3 among them. Further analysis, carried out later, found HLA-associated TCR beta chains more clonally expanded than equally common other chains. HLA-A and HLA-B allele assignments for most subjects were reportedly predicted accurately using TCR beta sequences. Later analysis suggested most CMV-associated TCR beta chains were HLA-restricted.

This TCR came from a woman aged 25 to 39 in good health and CMV-seronegative. Sequenced input: PBMCs. This chain uses TRBV7-8 with TRBJ1-1; D is possibly TRBD1 (6 bases). The CDR3 loop is CASSPRTVSNTEAFF. The CDR3 DNA sequence: TGTGCCAGCAGCCCCCGGACAGTGTCGAACACTGAAGCTTTCTTT. Looking up the rest from reference TRBV7-8 and TRBJ1-1 gives the full variable domain: GAGVSQSPRYKVAKRGQDVALRCDPISGHVSLFWYQQALGQGPEFLTYFQNEAQLDKSGLPSDRFFAERPEGSVSTLKIQRTQQEDSAVYLCASSPRTVSNTEAFFGQGTRLTVV.